What follows are 9 T cell receptor beta chains derived from one specimen sequenced in a study of cytomegalovirus exposure and HLA in healthy donors. Only in-frame clones appear in the TCRdb table, and some are missing; sequencing was by immunoSEQ multiplex PCR. Among some 76,000 clones, 94% were seen once, and the ten largest hold less than 2.5%. Sample: PBMCs. The origin of the receptors is a woman aged 18-29 years in good health and CMV-seronegative.

V is TRBV28 and J is TRBJ2-2; no clear D. The CDR3 is 13 amino acids. Germline V gives CDR1 MDHEN, CDR2 SYDVKM. Trimming took 6 bases from V and 6 from J, leaving 11 bases between them. In nucleotides, the CDR3 is TGTGCCAGCAGACCCTCGGAGCCCGGGGAGCTGTTTTTT. Its protein product is CASRPSEPGELFF. Filled out from reference TRBV28 and TRBJ2-2, the complete variable domain reads DVKVTQSSRYLVKRTGEKVFLECVQDMDHENMFWYRQDPGLGLRLIYFSYDVKMKEKGDIPEGYSVSREKKERFSLILESASTNQTSMYLCASRPSEPGELFFGEGSRLTVL.

The V and J genes are TRBV9 and TRBJ2-7; 7 bases map to TRBD1. The CDR3 consists of 14 residues. Unmatched junction bases numbered 7, after V lost 7 bases and J lost 0 bases. Germline CDR1 is SGDLS and CDR2 is YYNGEE. CDR3 sequence: CASSKGDSSYEQYF. The CDR3 coding sequence is TGTGCCAGCTCTAAGGGGGACAGCTCCTACGAGCAGTACTTC.

The rearrangement joins TRBV19 to TRBJ1-2, with D possibly matching TRBD1 (6 bases). V dropped 4 bases and J dropped 0 bases, with 12 bases sitting between them. This CDR3 spans 15 amino acids. Germline V gene sequence: CDR1 LNHDA, CDR2 SQIVND (reference sequence). CDR3 protein: CASSTGDIANYGYTF. Here the CDR3 DNA reads TGTGCCAGTAGTACAGGGGATATAGCTAACTATGGCTACACCTTC.

The chain is built from TRBV5-4 and TRBJ2-1, with D possibly being TRBD2 (6 bases). CDR1 SGHNT and CDR2 YYREEE come from the germline V gene (reference sequence). CDR3 length equals 13 residues. V was shortened by 2 bases and J by 15 bases, with 18 bases between the two germline ends. The CDR3 bases are TGTGCCAGCAGCTTCCTAGCGTCCGGTGTTTCGTTCTTC. Protein sequence: CASSFLASGVSFF.

This chain joins TRBV5-1 and TRBJ2-3, with D perhaps matching TRBD1 (5 bases). This CDR3 spans 14 amino acids. Germline CDR1 and CDR2: SGHRS and YFSETQ. V was pared by 0 bases and J by 3 bases, with 8 bases between. CDR3 residues: CASSLVGETDTQYF. The CDR3 bases are TGCGCCAGCAGCTTGGTAGGGGAAACAGATACGCAGTATTTT.

The chain recombines TRBV7-8 with TRBJ2-1; 8 bases match TRBD1. This CDR3 is 16 amino acids long. Trimming cost V 4 bases and J 2 bases; bases outside gene matches: 7. The germline CDR1 and CDR2 sequences are SGHVS and FQNEAQ. The CDR3 reads CASSYPGDRTYNEQFF. The CDR3 nucleotides read TGTGCCAGCAGCTACCCGGGGGACAGGACCTACAATGAGCAGTTCTTC.

This clone has a single count. The rearrangement uses TRBV18 and TRBJ2-1; 9 nucleotides align to TRBD2. This CDR3 contains 16 residues. The V and J ends lost 3 bases and 7 bases, in that order; junction bases with no gene match: 10. Germline-derived CDR1 and CDR2 are KGHSH and LQKENI. The CDR3 region is CASSPQSGRPENEQFF. For the CDR3, the DNA is TGTGCCAGCTCACCTCAAAGCGGGAGGCCAGAAAATGAGCAGTTCTTC.

Here the CDR3 reads CASSRGLAGDNEQYF. DNA for the CDR3: TGTGCCAGCAGCAGAGGACTAGCGGGAGATAACGAGCAGTACTTC. V and J are TRBV5-4 and TRBJ2-7, with 13 bases fitting TRBD2. Germline loops: CDR1 SGHNT, CDR2 YYREEE (reference sequence). With V trimmed by 4 bases and J by 5 bases, 6 bases remained unmatched. CDR3 size: 15 residues. Looking up the rest from reference TRBV5-4 and TRBJ2-7 gives the full variable domain: ETGVTQSPTHLIKTRGQQVTLRCSSQSGHNTVSWYQQALGQGPQFIFQYYREEENGRGNFPPRFSGLQFPNYSSELNVNALELDDSALYLCASSRGLAGDNEQYFGPGTRLTVT.

V gene TRBV7-2 combines with J gene TRBJ1-2; 9 nucleotides align to TRBD1. V dropped 4 bases and J dropped 4; count of bases not matched to a gene: 4. The CDR3 covers 14 residues. Germline V gives CDR1 SGHTA, CDR2 FQGNSA. CDR3 nucleotides: TGTGCCAGCAGCTCCACAGGGGGCAGCTATGGCTACACCTTC. It is translated as CASSSTGGSYGYTF.